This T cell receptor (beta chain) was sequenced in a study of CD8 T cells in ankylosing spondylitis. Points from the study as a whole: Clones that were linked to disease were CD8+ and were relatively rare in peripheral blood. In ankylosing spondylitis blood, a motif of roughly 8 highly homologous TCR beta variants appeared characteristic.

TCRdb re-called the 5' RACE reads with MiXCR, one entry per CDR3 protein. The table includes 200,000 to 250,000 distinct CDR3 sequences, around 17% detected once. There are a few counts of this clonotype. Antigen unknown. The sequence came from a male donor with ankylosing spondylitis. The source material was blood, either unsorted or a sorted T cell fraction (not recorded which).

CDR3 region: CASSGTGTGNEQFF. DNA for the CDR3: TGTGCCAGCAGCGGAACCGGGACAGGCAATGAGCAGTTCTTC. The V gene is TRBV9, the J gene TRBJ2-1, with 8 bases lining up with TRBD1. V lost 3 bases and J lost 6; bases outside the gene matches: 5. Germline V lookup: CDR1 SGDLS, CDR2 YYNGEE. This CDR3 has 14 residues.